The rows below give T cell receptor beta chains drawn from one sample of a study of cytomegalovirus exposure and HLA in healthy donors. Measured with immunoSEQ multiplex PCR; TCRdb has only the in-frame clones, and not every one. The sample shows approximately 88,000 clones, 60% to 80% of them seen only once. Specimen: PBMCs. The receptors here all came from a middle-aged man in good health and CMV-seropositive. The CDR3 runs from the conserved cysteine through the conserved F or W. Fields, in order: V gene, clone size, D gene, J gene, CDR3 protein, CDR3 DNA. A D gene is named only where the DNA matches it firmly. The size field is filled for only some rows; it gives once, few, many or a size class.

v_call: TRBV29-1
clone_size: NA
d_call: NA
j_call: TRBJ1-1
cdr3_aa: CSVGRPNTEAFF
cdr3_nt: TGCAGCGTGGGCAGACCGAACACTGAAGCTTTCTTT

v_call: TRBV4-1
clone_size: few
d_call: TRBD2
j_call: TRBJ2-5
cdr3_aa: CASSQTSGGGETQYF
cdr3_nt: TGCGCCAGCAGCCAGACTAGCGGGGGGGGAGAGACCCAGTACTTC

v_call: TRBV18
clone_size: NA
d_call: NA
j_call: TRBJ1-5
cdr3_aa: CASSEGVGNQPQHF
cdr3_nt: TGTGCCAGCTCAGAGGGTGTTGGCAATCAGCCCCAGCATTTT

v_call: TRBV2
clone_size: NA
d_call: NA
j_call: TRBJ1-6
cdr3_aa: CASRRDSPLNF
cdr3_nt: TGTGCCAGCAGAAGAGATTCACCCCTCAACTTT

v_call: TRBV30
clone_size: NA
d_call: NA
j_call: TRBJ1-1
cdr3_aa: CAWSQSRSEAFF
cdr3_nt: TGTGCCTGGAGTCAGTCGCGGAGTGAAGCTTTCTTT

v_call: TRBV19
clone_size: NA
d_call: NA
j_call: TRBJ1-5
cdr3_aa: CASSAGGNQPQHF
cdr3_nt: TGTGCCAGTAGTGCGGGGGGAAATCAGCCCCAGCATTTT

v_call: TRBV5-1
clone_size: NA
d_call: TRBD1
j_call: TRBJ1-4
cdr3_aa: CASSPRTGGFEKLFF
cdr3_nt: TGCGCCAGCAGCCCACGGACAGGGGGGTTCGAAAAACTGTTTTTT

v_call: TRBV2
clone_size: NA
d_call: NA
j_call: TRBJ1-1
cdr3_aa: CASRGQGGSAEAFF
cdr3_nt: TGTGCCAGCAGGGGGCAGGGTGGTTCGGCTGAAGCTTTCTTT

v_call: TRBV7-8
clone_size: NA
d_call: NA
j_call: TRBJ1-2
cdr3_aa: CASTEIGLPAFYTF
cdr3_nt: TGTGCCAGCACGGAAATCGGGTTACCAGCTTTCTACACCTTC

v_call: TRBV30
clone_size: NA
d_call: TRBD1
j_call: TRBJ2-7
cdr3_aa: CAWRDRSSYEQYF
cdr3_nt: TGTGCCTGGAGGGACAGGAGCTCCTACGAGCAGTACTTC